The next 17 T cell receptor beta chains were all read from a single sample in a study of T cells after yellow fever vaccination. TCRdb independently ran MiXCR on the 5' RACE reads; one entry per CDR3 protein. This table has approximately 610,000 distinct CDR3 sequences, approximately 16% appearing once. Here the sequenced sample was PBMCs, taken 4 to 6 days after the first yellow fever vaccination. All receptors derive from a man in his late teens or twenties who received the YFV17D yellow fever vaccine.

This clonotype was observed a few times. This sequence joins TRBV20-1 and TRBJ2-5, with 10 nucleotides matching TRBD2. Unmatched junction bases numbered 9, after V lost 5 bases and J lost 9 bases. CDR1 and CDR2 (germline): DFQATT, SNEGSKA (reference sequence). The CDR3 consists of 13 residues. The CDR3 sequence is CSAFLAGALPQYF. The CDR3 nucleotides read TGCAGTGCTTTCCTAGCGGGGGCCCTGCCCCAGTACTTC.

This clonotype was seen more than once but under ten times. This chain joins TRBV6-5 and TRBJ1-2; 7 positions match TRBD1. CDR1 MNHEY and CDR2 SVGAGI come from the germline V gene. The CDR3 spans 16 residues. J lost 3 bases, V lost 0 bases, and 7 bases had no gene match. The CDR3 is CASSYSGGQFHYGYTF. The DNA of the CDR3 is TGTGCCAGCAGTTACTCAGGGGGACAGTTTCACTATGGCTACACCTTC.

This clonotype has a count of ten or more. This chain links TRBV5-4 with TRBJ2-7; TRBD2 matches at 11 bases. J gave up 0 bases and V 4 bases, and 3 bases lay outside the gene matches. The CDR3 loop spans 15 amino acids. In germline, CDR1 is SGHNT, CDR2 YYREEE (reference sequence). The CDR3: CASSGTSGYSYEQYF. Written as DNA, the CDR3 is TGTGCCAGCAGCGGGACTAGCGGTTACTCCTACGAGCAGTACTTC.

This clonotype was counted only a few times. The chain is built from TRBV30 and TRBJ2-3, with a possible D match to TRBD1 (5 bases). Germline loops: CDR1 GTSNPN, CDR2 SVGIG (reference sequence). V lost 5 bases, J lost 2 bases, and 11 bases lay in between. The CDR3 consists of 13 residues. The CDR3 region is CAWGGQDTDTQYF. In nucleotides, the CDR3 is TGTGCCTGGGGCGGACAAGACACAGATACGCAGTATTTT.

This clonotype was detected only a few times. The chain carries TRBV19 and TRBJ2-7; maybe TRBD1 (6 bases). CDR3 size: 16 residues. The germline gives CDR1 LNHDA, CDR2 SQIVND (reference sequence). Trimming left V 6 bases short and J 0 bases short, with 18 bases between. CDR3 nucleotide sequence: TGTGCCAGTAGCTACACCGGGACATCGAGCTCCTACGAGCAGTACTTC. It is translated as CASSYTGTSSSYEQYF.

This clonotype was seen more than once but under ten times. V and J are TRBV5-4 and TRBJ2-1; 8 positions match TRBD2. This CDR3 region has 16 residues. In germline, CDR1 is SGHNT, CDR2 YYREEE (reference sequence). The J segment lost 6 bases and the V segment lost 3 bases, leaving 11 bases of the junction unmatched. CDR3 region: CASSSERAGGGNEQFF. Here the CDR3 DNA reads TGTGCCAGCAGCTCCGAGCGGGCGGGGGGTGGCAATGAGCAGTTCTTC.

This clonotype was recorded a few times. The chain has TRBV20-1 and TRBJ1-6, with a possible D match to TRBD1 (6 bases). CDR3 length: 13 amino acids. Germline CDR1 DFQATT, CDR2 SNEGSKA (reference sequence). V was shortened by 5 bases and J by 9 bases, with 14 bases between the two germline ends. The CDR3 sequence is CSAGLEGGSPLHF. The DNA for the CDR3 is TGCAGTGCTGGGCTTGAAGGGGGTTCACCCCTCCACTTT.

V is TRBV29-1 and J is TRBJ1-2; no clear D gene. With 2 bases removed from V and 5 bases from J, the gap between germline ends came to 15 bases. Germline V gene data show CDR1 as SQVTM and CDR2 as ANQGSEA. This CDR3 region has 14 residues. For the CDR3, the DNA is TGCAGCGTTGAATCAGGCGGTGGGATTTATGGCTACACCTTC. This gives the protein CSVESGGGIYGYTF.

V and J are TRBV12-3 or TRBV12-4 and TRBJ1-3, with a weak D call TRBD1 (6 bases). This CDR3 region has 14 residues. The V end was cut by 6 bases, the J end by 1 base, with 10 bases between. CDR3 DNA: TGTGCCAGCAGCGCGACAGGATCTGGAAACACCATATATTTT. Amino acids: CASSATGSGNTIYF.

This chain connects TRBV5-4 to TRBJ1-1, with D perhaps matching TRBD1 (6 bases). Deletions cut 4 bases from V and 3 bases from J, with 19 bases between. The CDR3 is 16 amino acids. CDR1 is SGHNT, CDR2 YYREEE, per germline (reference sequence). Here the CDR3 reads CASSPRGGPTYTEAFF. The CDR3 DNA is TGTGCCAGCAGCCCCCGGGGGGGCCCGACTTACACTGAAGCTTTCTTT.

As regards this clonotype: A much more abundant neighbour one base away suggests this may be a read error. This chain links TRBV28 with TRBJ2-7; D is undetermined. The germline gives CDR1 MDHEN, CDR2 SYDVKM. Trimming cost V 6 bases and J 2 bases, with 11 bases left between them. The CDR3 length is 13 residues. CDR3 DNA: TGTGCCAGCAGCGAAGGGATTACCTACGAGCAGTACGTC. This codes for CASSEGITYEQYV.

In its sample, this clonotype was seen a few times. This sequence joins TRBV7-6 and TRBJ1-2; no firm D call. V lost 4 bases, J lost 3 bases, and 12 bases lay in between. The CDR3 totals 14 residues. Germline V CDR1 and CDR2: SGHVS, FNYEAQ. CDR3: CASSSRSGDYGYTF. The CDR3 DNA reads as TGTGCCAGCAGCTCCCGCTCCGGGGACTATGGCTACACCTTC.

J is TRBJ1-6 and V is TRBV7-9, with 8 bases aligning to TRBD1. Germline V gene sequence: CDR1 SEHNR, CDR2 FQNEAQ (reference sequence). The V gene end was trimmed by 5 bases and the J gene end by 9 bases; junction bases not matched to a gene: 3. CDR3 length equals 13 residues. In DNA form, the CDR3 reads TGTGCCAGCAGCACCGGGACAGGTTCACCCCTCCACTTT. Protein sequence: CASSTGTGSPLHF.

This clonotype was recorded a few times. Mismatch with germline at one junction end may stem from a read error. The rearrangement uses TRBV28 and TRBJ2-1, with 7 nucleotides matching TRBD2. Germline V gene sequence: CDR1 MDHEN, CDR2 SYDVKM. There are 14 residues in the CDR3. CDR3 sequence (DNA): TGTGCCAGCAGCCGGAGGTCGGGGGGAAGAAGAGTTGTCTTC. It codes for CASSRRSGGRRVVF.

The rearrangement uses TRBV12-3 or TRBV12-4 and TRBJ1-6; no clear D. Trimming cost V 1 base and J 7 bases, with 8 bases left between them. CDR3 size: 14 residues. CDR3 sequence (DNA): TGTGCCAGCAGTTTAGGGTCTGGAAATTCACCCCTCCACTTT. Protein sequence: CASSLGSGNSPLHF.

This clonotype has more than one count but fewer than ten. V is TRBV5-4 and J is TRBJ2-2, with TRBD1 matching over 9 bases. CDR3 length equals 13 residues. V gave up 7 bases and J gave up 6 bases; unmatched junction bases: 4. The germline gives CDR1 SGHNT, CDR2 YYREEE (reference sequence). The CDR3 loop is CASGTGSAGELFF. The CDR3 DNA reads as TGTGCCAGCGGGACAGGGAGCGCCGGGGAGCTGTTTTTT.

CDR3 region: CASSYKYNQPQHF. The CDR3 DNA is TGTGCCAGCAGTTACAAATACAATCAGCCCCAGCATTTT. V usage is TRBV12-3 or TRBV12-4 and J usage is TRBJ1-5; no clear D gene. The CDR3 totals 13 residues. The V end lost 4 bases, the J end lost 3 bases, and 7 bases lay between the germline ends.